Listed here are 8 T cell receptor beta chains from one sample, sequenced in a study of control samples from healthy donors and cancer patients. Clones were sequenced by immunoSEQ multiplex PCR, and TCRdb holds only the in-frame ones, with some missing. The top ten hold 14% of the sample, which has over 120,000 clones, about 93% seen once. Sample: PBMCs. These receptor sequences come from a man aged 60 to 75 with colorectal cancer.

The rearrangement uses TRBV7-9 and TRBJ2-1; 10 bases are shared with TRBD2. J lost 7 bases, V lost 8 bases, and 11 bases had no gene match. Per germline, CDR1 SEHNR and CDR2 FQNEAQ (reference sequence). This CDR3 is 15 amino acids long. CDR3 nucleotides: TGTGCCAGCTCCTCCTCTAGCGGGGGTAAAAATGAGCAGTTCTTC. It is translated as CASSSSSGGKNEQFF.

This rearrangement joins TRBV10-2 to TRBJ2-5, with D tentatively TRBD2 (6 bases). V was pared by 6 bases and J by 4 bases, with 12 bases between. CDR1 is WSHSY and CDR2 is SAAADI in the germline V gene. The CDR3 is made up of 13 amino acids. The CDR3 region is CASRTGEGETQYF. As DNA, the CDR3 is TGCGCCAGCAGGACGGGGGAAGGAGAGACCCAGTACTTC.

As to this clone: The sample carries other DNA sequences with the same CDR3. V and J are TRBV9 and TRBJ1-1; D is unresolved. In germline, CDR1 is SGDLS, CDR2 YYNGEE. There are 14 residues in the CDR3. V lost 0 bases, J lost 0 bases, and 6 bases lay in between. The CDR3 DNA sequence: TGTGCCAGCAGCGTAGAAGGTCTGAACACTGAAGCTTTCTTT. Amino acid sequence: CASSVEGLNTEAFF.

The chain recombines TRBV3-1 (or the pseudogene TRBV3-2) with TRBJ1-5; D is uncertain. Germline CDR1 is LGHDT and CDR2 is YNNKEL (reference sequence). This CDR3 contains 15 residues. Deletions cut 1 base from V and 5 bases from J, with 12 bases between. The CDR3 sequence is CASSQGSTAHQPQHF. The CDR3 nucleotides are TGTGCCAGCAGCCAAGGGTCTACGGCTCATCAGCCCCAGCATTTT.

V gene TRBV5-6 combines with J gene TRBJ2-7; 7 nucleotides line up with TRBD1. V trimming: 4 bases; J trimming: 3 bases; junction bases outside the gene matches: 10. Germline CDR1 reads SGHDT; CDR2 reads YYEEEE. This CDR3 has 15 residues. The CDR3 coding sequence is TGTGCCAGCAGCGTTGGGGACAGTGGTAGCTACGAGCAGTACTTC. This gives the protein CASSVGDSGSYEQYF.

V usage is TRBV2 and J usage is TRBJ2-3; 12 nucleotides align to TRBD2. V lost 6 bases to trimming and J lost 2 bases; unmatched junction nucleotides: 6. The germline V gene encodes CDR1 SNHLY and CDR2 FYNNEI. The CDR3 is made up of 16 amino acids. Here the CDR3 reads CASRRLAGASTDTQYF. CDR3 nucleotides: TGTGCCAGCAGACGACTAGCGGGGGCCTCCACAGATACGCAGTATTTT. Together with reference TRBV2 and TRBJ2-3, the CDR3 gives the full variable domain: EPEVTQTPSHQVTQMGQEVILRCVPISNHLYFYWYRQILGQKVEFLVSFYNNEISEKSEIFDDQFSVERPDGSNFTLKIRSTKLEDSAMYFCASRRLAGASTDTQYFGPGTRLTVL.

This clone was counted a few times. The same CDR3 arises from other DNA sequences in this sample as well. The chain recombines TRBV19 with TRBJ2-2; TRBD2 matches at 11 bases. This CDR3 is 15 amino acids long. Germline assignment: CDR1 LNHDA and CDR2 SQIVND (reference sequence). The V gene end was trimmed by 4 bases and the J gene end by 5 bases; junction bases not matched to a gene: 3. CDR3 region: CASSTRLAGTGELFF. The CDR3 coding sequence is TGTGCCAGTAGTACCCGACTAGCGGGGACCGGGGAGCTGTTTTTT.

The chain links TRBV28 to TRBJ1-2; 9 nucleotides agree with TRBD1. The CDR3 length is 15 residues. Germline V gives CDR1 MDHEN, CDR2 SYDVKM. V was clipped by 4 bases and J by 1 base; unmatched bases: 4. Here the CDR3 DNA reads TGTGCCAGCAGTTCACCGGGACAGGGTAACTATGGCTACACCTTC. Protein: CASSSPGQGNYGYTF.